This paragraph reports one T cell receptor (beta chain). Its antigen is unidentified. This record belongs to a study of cytomegalovirus exposure and HLA in healthy donors. Study outcomes and limitations: For cytomegalovirus status, the classifier reportedly gave diagnoses with high specificity and sensitivity. Rare TCR sequences predominated, though certain public TCRs were found in many donors.

CDR1 and CDR2 (germline): KGHSH, LQKENI. With 6 bases removed from V and 2 bases from J, the gap between germline ends came to 7 bases. The CDR3 is made up of 12 amino acids. Assay: immunoSEQ multiplex PCR; the TCRdb copy retains only in-frame clones and omits some. The data contain 200,000 or so clones, 75% to 95% of them singletons. Sample: PBMCs. This clonotype was obtained from a woman between 18 and 29 years old in good health and CMV-seronegative. The V gene is TRBV18, the J gene TRBJ1-2; D gene unclear. The CDR3 DNA is TGTGCCAGCTCTACAGAGAACTATGGCTACACCTTC. The encoded protein is CASSTENYGYTF. The entire variable domain, with the rest obtained from reference TRBV18 and TRBJ1-2, is as follows: NAGVMQNPRHLVRRRGQEARLRCSPMKGHSHVYWYRQLPEEGLKFMVYLQKENIIDESGMPKERFSAEFPKEGPSILRIQQVVRGDSAAYFCASSTENYGYTFGSGTRLTVV.